Sequencing of this T cell receptor beta chain was carried out in a study of siplizumab effects on memory and regulatory T cells. TCR templates numbering 80,000 to 100,000 were assayed per sample. Profiling relied on immunoSEQ multiplex PCR, and the TCRdb table lists in-frame clones only, not all of them. The table has fewer than 120,000 clones, 80% to 95% seen once. About this clone: The antigen is undetermined.

CDR1 and CDR2 from the germline V gene are SQVTM and ANQGSEA. CDR3 length equals 14 residues. The V and J ends lost 4 bases and 2 bases, in that order; junction bases with no gene match: 4. Study-wide results and limits: For siplizumab cultures, the suppressive function of their proliferating Tregs was not confirmed.

Source material: CD4+ T cells sorted from blood. The receptor was isolated from a human donor in good health. This chain links TRBV29-1 with TRBJ2-5; TRBD2 aligns across 10 bases. CDR3 residues: CSVVVSGGQETQYF. In DNA form, the CDR3 reads TGCAGCGTTGTCGTTAGCGGGGGGCAAGAGACCCAGTACTTC.